A selection of T cell receptor beta chains follows, all from one sample in a study of control samples from healthy donors and cancer patients. The assay was immunoSEQ multiplex PCR, and TCRdb's table has in-frame clones only and misses some. The profile shows around 75,000 clones, roughly 92% of them singletons. The sequenced sample was blood. The receptors were sampled from an older woman in good health. The CDR3 runs from the conserved cysteine through the conserved F or W. D genes are given only for firm matches. Some rows mark clone size as missing; the rest say once, few, many or name a class of expanded clone.

TRBV28	once	-	TRBJ2-1	TGTGCCAGCAGCCTAGACTGGGGGAATGAGCAGTTCTTC	CASSLDWGNEQFF
TRBV12-3/TRBV12-4	-	-	TRBJ1-1	TGTGCCAGCAGATCCACCCGGGGCACTGAAGCTTTCTTT	CASRSTRGTEAFF
TRBV12-2	few	-	TRBJ2-2	TGTGCAAGTCGCTTAACTAGCGGGAGGGCCTGGACCGGGGAGCTGTTTTTT	CASRLTSGRAWTGELFF
TRBV11-2	-	-	TRBJ1-1	TGTGCCAGCAGCTTAGGAGTTTCCCGGGAGGGTACTGAAGCTTTCTTT	CASSLGVSREGTEAFF
TRBV5-4	-	-	TRBJ2-7	TGTGCCAGCAGCCAGGACAAGCTTATCTCCTACGAGCAGTACTTC	CASSQDKLISYEQYF
TRBV7-9	many	-	TRBJ2-2	TGTGCCAGCAGCTCTAAGCGAGGGACCAACACCGGGGAGCTGTTTTTT	CASSSKRGTNTGELFF
TRBV28	-	-	TRBJ1-4	TGTGCCAGCAGTCAAGGGGGGGGAAAACTGTTTTTT	CASSQGGGKLFF
TRBV10-3	once	-	TRBJ1-2	TGTGCCATCAGTGATGGTACAAGCGGTAACTATGGCTACACCTTC	CAISDGTSGNYGYTF
TRBV29-1	-	-	TRBJ1-3	TGCAGCGTCCGGGACCCCTTATCTGGAAACACCATATATTTT	CSVRDPLSGNTIYF
TRBV28	-	-	TRBJ1-2	TGTGCCAGCAGGACAGCGGGGGAGGGAGGCTACACCTTC	CASRTAGEGGYTF
TRBV19	-	-	TRBJ1-4	TGTGCCAGTAGTATTGGCAGGGGAGCAACTAATGAAAAACTGTTTTTT	CASSIGRGATNEKLFF
TRBV11-2	-	TRBD2	TRBJ2-1	TGTGCCAGCAGTGTACTAGCGGGAGCGGCTTGGAATGAGCAGTTCTTC	CASSVLAGAAWNEQFF
TRBV10-2	-	TRBD1	TRBJ1-2	TGCGCCAGCAGTTCCGGGACAGGGACCGTGGGCTATGGCTACACCTTC	CASSSGTGTVGYGYTF
TRBV6-1	-	TRBD1	TRBJ1-1	TGTGCCAGCAGTGATGGACAGGTGAACACTGAAGCTTTCTTT	CASSDGQVNTEAFF
TRBV10-2	-	-	TRBJ2-2	TGCGCCAGCAAGGCGGTGAGGGACACCGGGGAGCTGTTTTTT	CASKAVRDTGELFF
TRBV4-1	once	-	TRBJ1-6	TGCGCCAGCAGCCTACGGGAACAGGGATACTATAATTCACCCCTCCACTTT	CASSLREQGYYNSPLHF
TRBV6-5	-	-	TRBJ2-2	TGTGCCAGCAGCCTTAACACCGGGGAGCTGTTTTTT	CASSLNTGELFF
TRBV27	-	-	TRBJ2-7	TGTGCCAGCCGAACTCCCTACGAGCAGTACTTC	CASRTPYEQYF
TRBV5-4	-	TRBD1	TRBJ1-2	TGTGCCAGCAGCTTGGGGACAGGGGGACTATTTGGCTACACCTTC	CASSLGTGGLFGYTF
TRBV2	-	TRBD1	TRBJ2-1	TGTGCCAGCAGGGCCGGGACAGGGGTCCACAATGAGCAGTTCTTC	CASRAGTGVHNEQFF
TRBV6-5	-	TRBD1	TRBJ1-1	TGTGCCAGCAGGTCAGCCGGGACAGGGAGCACTGAAGCTTTCTTT	CASRSAGTGSTEAFF
TRBV24-1	once	-	TRBJ2-6	TGTGCCACCAGGGACAACTCTGGGGCCAACGTCCTGACTTTC	CATRDNSGANVLTF
TRBV24-1	-	-	TRBJ2-2	TGTGCCACCAGTGATTTGCATGGGGGGCGAGGGGAGCTGTTTTTT	CATSDLHGGRGELFF
TRBV12-3/TRBV12-4	-	-	TRBJ2-4	TGTGCCAGCAGTTTTGACAGACAAAACATTCAGTACTTC	CASSFDRQNIQYF
TRBV5-1	-	-	TRBJ2-2	TGCGCCAGCAGTCCGGAGAACACCGGGGAGCTGTTTTTT	CASSPENTGELFF
TRBV7-9	-	-	TRBJ1-4	TGTGCCAGCAGCTCGCCAGCCCAGGGTTACTTAGAAAAACTGTTTTTT	CASSSPAQGYLEKLFF
TRBV6-1	-	-	TRBJ1-5	TGTGCCAGCAGTGAAGCTTTCACAGGCAATCAGCCCCAGCATTTT	CASSEAFTGNQPQHF
TRBV27	-	TRBD2	TRBJ2-1	TGTGCCAGTCAGAAAGCGGGAGGGGGAAACAATGAGCAGTTCTTC	CASQKAGGGNNEQFF
TRBV18	-	TRBD1	TRBJ1-5	TGTGCCAGCTCACCTCCGGGACAGGGCGCAGGGCAGCCCCAGCATTTT	CASSPPGQGAGQPQHF
TRBV7-9	-	TRBD2	TRBJ2-2	TGTGCCAGCAGCCCTCCGAGACTAGCGATGGGGGAGCTGTTTTTT	CASSPPRLAMGELFF
TRBV4-2	-	-	TRBJ2-2	TGTGCCAGCAGCCAACAGGAGGGGTCACAGACCGGGGAGCTGTTTTTT	CASSQQEGSQTGELFF
TRBV5-1	-	-	TRBJ2-5	TGCGCCAGCAGCAACCGACAGGCGAGGGGGACCCAGTACTTC	CASSNRQARGTQYF
TRBV5-1	-	-	TRBJ2-1	TGCGCCAGCAGCTTTTTTGTGGGAGCCGATGAGCAGTTCTTC	CASSFFVGADEQFF
TRBV9	few	-	TRBJ1-1	TGTGCCAGCAGCGTAGGGGGGTTTGACAGCACTGAAGCTTTCTTT	CASSVGGFDSTEAFF
TRBV7-3	-	TRBD2	TRBJ2-7	TGTGCCAGCAGCTTACAAGCGGGAACCGGTGAGCAGTACTTC	CASSLQAGTGEQYF
TRBV25-1	-	-	TRBJ1-1	TGTGCCAGCAGTGCCCTCGAGGGGGGAGTGAACACTGAAGCTTTCTTT	CASSALEGGVNTEAFF
TRBV7-9	-	TRBD2	TRBJ2-7	TGTGCCAGCAGCCTCACGGGCGCTAGCGGGAGTCTCGAGCAGTACTTC	CASSLTGASGSLEQYF
TRBV6-2/TRBV6-3	-	-	TRBJ1-5	TGTGCCAGCAGTTACCCCCCCAGGGAGGACAATCAGTCCCAGCATTTT	CASSYPPREDNQSQHF
TRBV28	-	TRBD2	TRBJ2-1	TGTGCCAGCAGTCTAGACGGGACTAGCGGGAGTAATGAGCAGTTCTTC	CASSLDGTSGSNEQFF
TRBV4-1	-	-	TRBJ2-6	TGCGCCAGCAGCCAGGGACAAGCCCATTCTGGGGCCAACGTCCTGACTTTC	CASSQGQAHSGANVLTF
TRBV9	once	-	TRBJ1-5	TGTGCCAGCTCTGGCGGGGGCTTCAATCAGCCCCAGCATTTT	CASSGGGFNQPQHF
TRBV9	-	-	TRBJ2-1	TGTGCCAGCAGCGTGGGAGAAGGAAGGTACAGTGAGCAGTTCTTC	CASSVGEGRYSEQFF
TRBV5-6	-	-	TRBJ2-7	TGTGCCAGCAGCGTCGGCTACGAGCAGTACTTC	CASSVGYEQYF
TRBV7-9	once	-	TRBJ2-2	TGTGCCAGCAGGACTACCGGGAGCTTGACCGGGGAGCTGTTTTTT	CASRTTGSLTGELFF
TRBV9	once	-	TRBJ1-2	TGTGCCAGCAGCCCGGACTTCCACTATGGCTACACCTTC	CASSPDFHYGYTF
TRBV11-3	-	TRBD1	TRBJ2-7	TGTGCCAGCAGCCCACAGGGGGCCAGTGAGCAGTACTTC	CASSPQGASEQYF
TRBV18	-	-	TRBJ2-7	TGTGCCAGCTCACCGTACAAGGATTTCTACGAGCAGTACTTC	CASSPYKDFYEQYF
TRBV11-2	-	TRBD2	TRBJ2-4	TGTGCCAACTTAAGTAGCGGGAGGGCCTTCGTGGACATTCAGTACTTC	CANLSSGRAFVDIQYF
TRBV6-5	-	TRBD1	TRBJ1-4	TGTGCCAGCAGCCGAGGGACAGTAGATGAAAAACTGTTTTTT	CASSRGTVDEKLFF
TRBV18	once	TRBD1	TRBJ1-6	TGTGCCAGCTCAACGCAGGACAGGGGGCAATCACCCCTCCACTTT	CASSTQDRGQSPLHF
TRBV11-2	once	-	TRBJ1-2	TGTGCCAGCAGCTCCAACAGGGAAGGCTACACCTTC	CASSSNREGYTF
TRBV7-3	-	TRBD2	TRBJ2-2	TGTGCCAGCAGCGCAGCGGGAGGAACCGGGGAGCTGTTTTTT	CASSAAGGTGELFF
TRBV6-6	-	-	TRBJ2-2	TGTGCCAGCAGTCCATGGACGAACACCGGGGAGCTGTTTTTT	CASSPWTNTGELFF
TRBV19	-	-	TRBJ1-2	TGTGCCAGTAGTATAAGCACAGCAGAGTATGGCTACACCTTC	CASSISTAEYGYTF
TRBV10-3	-	-	TRBJ2-2	TGTGCCATCAGTGAGTCGTTTAGGGCCGGGGAGCTGTTTTTT	CAISESFRAGELFF
TRBV7-6	-	TRBD1	TRBJ1-1	TGTGCCAGCAGCTCCGACAGGGTGAACACTGAAGCTTTCTTT	CASSSDRVNTEAFF
TRBV18	-	TRBD1	TRBJ1-1	TGTGCCAGCTCCCCTGACAGGGCGGTCACTGAAGCTTTCTTT	CASSPDRAVTEAFF
TRBV27	-	-	TRBJ2-3	TGTGCCAGCCGTTTTGTGGGCGCGGATACGCAGTATTTT	CASRFVGADTQYF
TRBV28	-	-	TRBJ1-5	TGTGCCAGCAGTTTAGGGCAGAGAAGCAATCAGCCCCAGCATTTT	CASSLGQRSNQPQHF
TRBV29-1	-	TRBD2	TRBJ2-7	TGCAGCGTTGAGGGGACTAGCGGGAGGTCGAACGAGCAGTACTTC	CSVEGTSGRSNEQYF